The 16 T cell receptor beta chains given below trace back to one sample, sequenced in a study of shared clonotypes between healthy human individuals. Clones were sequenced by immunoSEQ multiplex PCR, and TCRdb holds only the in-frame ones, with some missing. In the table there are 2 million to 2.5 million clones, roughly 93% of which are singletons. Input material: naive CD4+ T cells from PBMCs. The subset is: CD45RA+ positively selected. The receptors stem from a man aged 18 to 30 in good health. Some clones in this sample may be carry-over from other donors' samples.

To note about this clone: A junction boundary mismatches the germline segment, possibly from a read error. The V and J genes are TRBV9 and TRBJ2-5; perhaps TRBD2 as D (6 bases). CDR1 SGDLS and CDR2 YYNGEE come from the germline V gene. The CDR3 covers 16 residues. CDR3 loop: CASSVGPREAQETQYF. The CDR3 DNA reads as TGTGCCAGCAGCGTAGGGCCGCGGGAAGCCCAAGAAACCCAGTACTTC.

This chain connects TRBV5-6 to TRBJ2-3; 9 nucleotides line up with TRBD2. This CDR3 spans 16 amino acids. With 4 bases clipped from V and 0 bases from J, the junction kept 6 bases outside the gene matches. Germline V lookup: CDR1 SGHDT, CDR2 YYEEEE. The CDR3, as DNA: TGTGCCAGCAGCCCCCGCGGGGGGGTTAGCACAGATACGCAGTATTTT. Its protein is CASSPRGGVSTDTQYF. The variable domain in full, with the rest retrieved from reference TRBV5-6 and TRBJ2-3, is DAGVTQSPTHLIKTRGQQVTLRCSPKSGHDTVSWYQQALGQGPQFIFQYYEEEERQRGNFPDRFSGHQFPNYSSELNVNALLLGDSALYLCASSPRGGVSTDTQYFGPGTRLTVL.

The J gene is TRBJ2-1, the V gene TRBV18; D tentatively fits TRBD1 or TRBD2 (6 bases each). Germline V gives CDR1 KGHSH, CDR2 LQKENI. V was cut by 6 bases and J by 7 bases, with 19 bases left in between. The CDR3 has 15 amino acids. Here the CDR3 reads CASSPVWGAANEQFF. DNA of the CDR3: TGTGCCAGCTCTCCGGTTTGGGGGGCGGCGAATGAGCAGTTCTTC.

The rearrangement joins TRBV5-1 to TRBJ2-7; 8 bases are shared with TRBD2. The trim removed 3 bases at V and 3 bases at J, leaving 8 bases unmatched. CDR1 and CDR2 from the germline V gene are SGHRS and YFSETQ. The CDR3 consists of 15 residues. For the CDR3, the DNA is TGCGCCAGCAGCTCGGACGGTAGCGGGGTCTACGAGCAGTACTTC. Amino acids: CASSSDGSGVYEQYF.

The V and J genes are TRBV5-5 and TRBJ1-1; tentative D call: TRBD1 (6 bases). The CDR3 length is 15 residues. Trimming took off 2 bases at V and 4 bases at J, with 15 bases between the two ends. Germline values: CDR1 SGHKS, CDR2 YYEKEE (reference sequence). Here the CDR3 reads CASSLSTGFGTEAFF. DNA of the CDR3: TGTGCCAGCAGCTTAAGCACAGGGTTCGGCACTGAAGCTTTCTTT.

The CDR3, as DNA: TGTGCCAGCAGTTTATTGCTTGGTGGCTATGGCTACACCTTC. This sequence encodes CASSLLLGGYGYTF. This chain joins TRBV28 and TRBJ1-2; D unclear. Germline CDR1 reads MDHEN; CDR2 reads SYDVKM. The CDR3 spans 14 residues. The ends were cut back, 1 base at V and 4 bases at J, with 10 bases in the middle.

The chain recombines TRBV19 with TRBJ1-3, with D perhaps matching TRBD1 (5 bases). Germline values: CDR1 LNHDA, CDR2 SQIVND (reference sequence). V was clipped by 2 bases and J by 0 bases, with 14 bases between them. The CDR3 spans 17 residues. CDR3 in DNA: TGTGCCAGTAGTATAACCGGGACTGCCAACTCTGGAAACACCATATATTTT. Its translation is CASSITGTANSGNTIYF.

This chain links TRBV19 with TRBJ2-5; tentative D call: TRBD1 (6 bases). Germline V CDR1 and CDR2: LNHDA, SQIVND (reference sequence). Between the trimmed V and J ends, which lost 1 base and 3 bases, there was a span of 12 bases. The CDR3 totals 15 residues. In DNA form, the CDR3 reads TGTGCCAGTAGTATAGGGCCTAACAGGGAAGAGACCCAGTACTTC. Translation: CASSIGPNREETQYF.

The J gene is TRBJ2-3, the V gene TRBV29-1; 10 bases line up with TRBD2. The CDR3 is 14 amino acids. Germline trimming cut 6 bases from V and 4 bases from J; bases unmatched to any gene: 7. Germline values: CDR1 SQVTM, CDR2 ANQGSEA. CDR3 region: CSVASSGRADTQYF. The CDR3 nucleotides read TGCAGCGTGGCCTCTAGCGGGAGAGCAGATACGCAGTATTTT.

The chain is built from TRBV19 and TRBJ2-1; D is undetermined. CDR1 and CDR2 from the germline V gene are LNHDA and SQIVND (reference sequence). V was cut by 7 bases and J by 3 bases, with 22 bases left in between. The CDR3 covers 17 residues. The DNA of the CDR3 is TGTGCCAGTACCCCTAGTCTGTTCCCTTCTTACTACAATGAGCAGTTCTTC. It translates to CASTPSLFPSYYNEQFF.

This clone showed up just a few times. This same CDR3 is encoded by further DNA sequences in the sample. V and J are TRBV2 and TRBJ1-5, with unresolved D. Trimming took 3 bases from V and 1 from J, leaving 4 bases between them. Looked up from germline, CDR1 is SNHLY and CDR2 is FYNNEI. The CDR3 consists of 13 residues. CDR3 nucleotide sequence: TGTGCCAGCAGTGACACCAGCAATCAGCCCCAGCATTTT. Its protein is CASSDTSNQPQHF.

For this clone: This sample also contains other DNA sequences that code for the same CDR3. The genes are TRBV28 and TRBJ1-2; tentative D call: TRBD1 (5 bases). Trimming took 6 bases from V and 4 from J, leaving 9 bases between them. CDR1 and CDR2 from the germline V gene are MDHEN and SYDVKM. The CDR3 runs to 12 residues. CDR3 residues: CASSRGPYGYTF. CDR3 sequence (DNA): TGTGCCAGCAGCCGGGGACCCTATGGCTACACCTTC.

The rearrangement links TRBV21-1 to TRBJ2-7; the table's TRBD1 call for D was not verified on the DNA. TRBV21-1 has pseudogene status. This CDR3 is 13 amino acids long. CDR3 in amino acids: CASSNLRGHEQYF. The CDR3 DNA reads TGTGCCAGCAGCAACCTCAGGGGCCACGAGCAGTACTTC.

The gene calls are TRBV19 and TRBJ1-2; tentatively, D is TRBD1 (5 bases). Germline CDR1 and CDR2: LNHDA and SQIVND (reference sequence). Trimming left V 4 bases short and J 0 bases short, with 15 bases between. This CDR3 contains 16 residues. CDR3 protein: CASSTSWDPTNYGYTF. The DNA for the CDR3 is TGTGCCAGTAGTACATCTTGGGACCCAACTAACTATGGCTACACCTTC.

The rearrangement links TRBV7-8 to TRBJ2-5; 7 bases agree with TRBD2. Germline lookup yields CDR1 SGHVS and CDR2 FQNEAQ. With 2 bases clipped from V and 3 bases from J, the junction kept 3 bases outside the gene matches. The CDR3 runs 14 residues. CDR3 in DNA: TGTGCCAGCAGCTTACGGGCGGGGGAAGAGACCCAGTACTTC. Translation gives CASSLRAGEETQYF.

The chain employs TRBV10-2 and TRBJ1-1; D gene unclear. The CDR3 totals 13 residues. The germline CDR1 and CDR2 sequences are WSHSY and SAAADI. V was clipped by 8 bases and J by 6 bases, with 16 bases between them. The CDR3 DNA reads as TGCGCCAGCCTCTTTGGAGGGAGCTCTGAAGCTTTCTTT. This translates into CASLFGGSSEAFF.